This is a list of T cell receptor beta chains from one sample in a study of molecular identifiers for immune sequencing clone quantification. TCRdb reanalysed the PCR reads using MiXCR and keeps one entry per CDR3 protein. This sample yields 45,000 to 65,000 distinct CDR3 sequences, of which under 30% are seen a single time; under 2% belongs to the top ten. The sample consisted of naive CD8+ T cells from blood, with Jurkat cell RNA spiked in. The source is a human donor in good health. Some libraries in this study had Jurkat cell RNA spiked in. The CDR3 runs from the conserved cysteine through the conserved F or W. Fields, in order: J gene, V gene, D gene, clone size, CDR3 DNA, CDR3 protein. A D gene is named only where the DNA matches it firmly. Size is stated for part of the rows, as once, few or many counts, or as a class when the clone is expanded.

J gene: TRBJ1-2
V gene: TRBV29-1
D gene: TRBD1
clone size: many
CDR3 DNA: TGCAGCGTTGATCTTCCGGACAGGGGAAGCTATGGCTACACCTTC
CDR3 protein: CSVDLPDRGSYGYTF

J gene: TRBJ2-2
V gene: TRBV7-9
D gene: .
clone size: many
CDR3 DNA: TGTGCCACGAACCGGGACAATCGCACCGGGGAGCTGTTTTTT
CDR3 protein: CATNRDNRTGELFF

J gene: TRBJ2-7
V gene: TRBV27
D gene: .
clone size: .
CDR3 DNA: TGTGCCAGCGGCTTCAGGAGCTCCTACGAGCAGTACTTC
CDR3 protein: CASGFRSSYEQYF

J gene: TRBJ2-7
V gene: TRBV30
D gene: .
clone size: many
CDR3 DNA: TGTGCCTGGAACCTAGGGAGCGTAGGTGGGTACGAGCAGTACTTC
CDR3 protein: CAWNLGSVGGYEQYF

J gene: TRBJ2-7
V gene: TRBV19
D gene: .
clone size: many
CDR3 DNA: TGTGCCAGTAGTGCAACTGGCTCAGGGGAGCAGTACTTC
CDR3 protein: CASSATGSGEQYF

J gene: TRBJ2-3
V gene: TRBV29-1
D gene: .
clone size: many
CDR3 DNA: TGCAGCGTCCTGGACGATAGCACAGATACGCAGTATTTT
CDR3 protein: CSVLDDSTDTQYF

J gene: TRBJ1-1
V gene: TRBV7-9
D gene: TRBD1
clone size: many
CDR3 DNA: TGTGCCAGCAGCCCAACGTGGACAGGTATGAACACTGAAGCTTTCTTT
CDR3 protein: CASSPTWTGMNTEAFF

J gene: TRBJ2-7
V gene: TRBV29-1
D gene: .
clone size: many
CDR3 DNA: TGCAGCGTTGAAGATCCCGGTAGTGCAGGCCCTCTCTACGAGCAGTACTTC
CDR3 protein: CSVEDPGSAGPLYEQYF

J gene: TRBJ2-7
V gene: TRBV20-1
D gene: TRBD1
clone size: many
CDR3 DNA: TGCAGTGCTAGATGGGGGACAGGGACTCCCTACGAGCAGTACTTC
CDR3 protein: CSARWGTGTPYEQYF

J gene: TRBJ1-5
V gene: TRBV19
D gene: TRBD1
clone size: .
CDR3 DNA: TGTGCCACAGGACAGGGTTTCAATCAGCACCAGCATTTT
CDR3 protein: CATGQGFNQHQHF

J gene: TRBJ2-3
V gene: TRBV6-4
D gene: TRBD2
clone size: many
CDR3 DNA: TGTGCCAGCAGTGAGACTAGCGGAATCACAGATACGCAGTATTTT
CDR3 protein: CASSETSGITDTQYF

J gene: TRBJ2-7
V gene: TRBV23-1
D gene: .
clone size: many
CDR3 DNA: TGCGCCTCACCAGCTAGCGCAGGGCACTCCTACGAGCAGTACTTC
CDR3 protein: CASPASAGHSYEQYF

J gene: TRBJ2-7
V gene: TRBV13
D gene: TRBD2
clone size: many
CDR3 DNA: TGTGCCAGCAGCCCGGGACAGCTAAGACTAGCGGGACTCCGCTCCTACGAGCAGTACTTC
CDR3 protein: CASSPGQLRLAGLRSYEQYF

J gene: TRBJ2-7
V gene: TRBV24-1
D gene: TRBD2
clone size: few
CDR3 DNA: TGTGCCACCAGTGAACAAAGGACTAGTGAGCAGTACTTC
CDR3 protein: CATSEQRTSEQYF

J gene: TRBJ1-1
V gene: TRBV4-1
D gene: TRBD1
clone size: many
CDR3 DNA: TGCGCCAGCAGCCAGGGACAGACTGAAGCTTTCTTT
CDR3 protein: CASSQGQTEAFF

J gene: TRBJ2-1
V gene: TRBV6-6
D gene: TRBD2
clone size: many
CDR3 DNA: TGTGCCAGCAGTTACTCGACTAGCGGGAGTAACCGTGAGCAGTTCTTC
CDR3 protein: CASSYSTSGSNREQFF

J gene: TRBJ2-7
V gene: TRBV7-9
D gene: TRBD2
clone size: many
CDR3 DNA: TGTGCCAGCAGCCTGGGACTAGCGGGGTGGAGCTCCTACGAGCAGTACTTC
CDR3 protein: CASSLGLAGWSSYEQYF

J gene: TRBJ1-5
V gene: TRBV20-1
D gene: TRBD1
clone size: few
CDR3 DNA: TGCAGTGCTAGTGAACAGGGGCGAAGACAGCCCCAGCATTTT
CDR3 protein: CSASEQGRRQPQHF

J gene: TRBJ2-2
V gene: TRBV6-5
D gene: .
clone size: many
CDR3 DNA: TGTGCCAGCAGTCCTCCGTTCACCCGAGCGAACACCGGGGAGCTGTTTTTT
CDR3 protein: CASSPPFTRANTGELFF

J gene: TRBJ2-3
V gene: TRBV4-3
D gene: .
clone size: .
CDR3 DNA: TGCGCCAGCGGCCAAGATAGGCCGTCTCTCATCGTAGATACGCAGTATTTT
CDR3 protein: CASGQDRPSLIVDTQYF

J gene: TRBJ2-2
V gene: TRBV6-4
D gene: .
clone size: few
CDR3 DNA: TGTGCCAGCAGAGTAGGGGCAGAATACACCGGGGAGCTGTTTTTT
CDR3 protein: CASRVGAEYTGELFF

J gene: TRBJ2-1
V gene: TRBV29-1
D gene: .
clone size: few
CDR3 DNA: TGCAGCGTTGAAGGGGCACCCGAGGGCAATGAGCAGTTCTTC
CDR3 protein: CSVEGAPEGNEQFF

J gene: TRBJ2-5
V gene: TRBV30
D gene: .
clone size: .
CDR3 DNA: TGTGCCTGGAGTGTACGGGGTGCATTTGTTTCGAAGACCCAGTACTTC
CDR3 protein: CAWSVRGAFVSKTQYF

J gene: TRBJ2-2
V gene: TRBV6-5
D gene: .
clone size: many
CDR3 DNA: TGTGCCAGCAGTTATATTGGGTCCACCGGGGAGCTGTTTTTT
CDR3 protein: CASSYIGSTGELFF

J gene: TRBJ1-1
V gene: TRBV7-9
D gene: .
clone size: many
CDR3 DNA: TGTGCCAGCAGCAAGACAGTGGGTGAAGCTTTCTTT
CDR3 protein: CASSKTVGEAFF

J gene: TRBJ2-2
V gene: TRBV7-9
D gene: TRBD1
clone size: many
CDR3 DNA: TGTGCCAGCAGCCCCCCCAGGGGGCAGGGAAACACCGGGGAGCTGTTTTTT
CDR3 protein: CASSPPRGQGNTGELFF

J gene: TRBJ2-5
V gene: TRBV15
D gene: .
clone size: many
CDR3 DNA: TGTGCCACCAGCGGGGGCGAGACAGTACAAGAGACCCAGTACTTC
CDR3 protein: CATSGGETVQETQYF

J gene: TRBJ2-6
V gene: TRBV6-2/TRBV6-3
D gene: TRBD1
clone size: many
CDR3 DNA: TGTGCCAGCAGTTGGACAGGGATGGTTGGGGCCAACGTCCTGACTTTC
CDR3 protein: CASSWTGMVGANVLTF

J gene: TRBJ2-7
V gene: TRBV2
D gene: .
clone size: .
CDR3 DNA: TGTGCCAGCAGTGAATTGGTAGCCTACGAGCAGTACTTC
CDR3 protein: CASSELVAYEQYF

J gene: TRBJ2-3
V gene: TRBV20-1
D gene: .
clone size: many
CDR3 DNA: TGCAGTGCTAGAGCTCAGTCGGGGGAGAAAAAGCCGGCAGATACGCAGTATTTT
CDR3 protein: CSARAQSGEKKPADTQYF

J gene: TRBJ2-3
V gene: TRBV7-9
D gene: .
clone size: many
CDR3 DNA: TGTGCCAGCAGCTCACCGGCACTGGTCACTAGCTTTAGCACAGATACGCAGTATTTT
CDR3 protein: CASSSPALVTSFSTDTQYF

J gene: TRBJ1-1
V gene: TRBV7-8
D gene: TRBD1
clone size: many
CDR3 DNA: TGTGCCAGCAGCCCCCGGACAGGTCTGAACACTGAAGCTTTCTTT
CDR3 protein: CASSPRTGLNTEAFF

J gene: TRBJ2-2
V gene: TRBV4-3
D gene: .
clone size: many
CDR3 DNA: TGCGCCAGCAGCCCGAAGTTACGCTCCAGGACCGGGGAGCTGTTTTTT
CDR3 protein: CASSPKLRSRTGELFF

J gene: TRBJ2-3
V gene: TRBV6-2/TRBV6-3
D gene: TRBD2
clone size: many
CDR3 DNA: TGTGCCAGCAGTTACCCTCCCGGACTAGCGGGGGGGAGCACAGATACGCAGTATTTT
CDR3 protein: CASSYPPGLAGGSTDTQYF

J gene: TRBJ2-6
V gene: TRBV11-2
D gene: .
clone size: .
CDR3 DNA: TGTGCCAGCACCGGACTCAACTTTGGTTCTGGGGCCAACGCCCTGACTTTC
CDR3 protein: CASTGLNFGSGANALTF

J gene: TRBJ2-2
V gene: TRBV7-6
D gene: TRBD1
clone size: many
CDR3 DNA: TGTGCCAGCAGCTTAGTCCCCGGGACAGGGGCGAGCACCGGGGAGCTGTTTTTT
CDR3 protein: CASSLVPGTGASTGELFF

J gene: TRBJ2-1
V gene: TRBV12-3/TRBV12-4
D gene: .
clone size: .
CDR3 DNA: TGTGCCAGCAAGAACCGCCAGGTCCGGTTCTTC
CDR3 protein: CASKNRQVRFF

J gene: TRBJ1-1
V gene: TRBV19
D gene: TRBD1
clone size: many
CDR3 DNA: TGTGCCAGTAGTGCGACAGGGGCCACTGAAGCTTTCTTT
CDR3 protein: CASSATGATEAFF

J gene: TRBJ1-1
V gene: TRBV13
D gene: .
clone size: .
CDR3 DNA: TGTGCCAGCAGCTCGCGCCGGGACCTGAACACTGAAGCTTTCTTT
CDR3 protein: CASSSRRDLNTEAFF

J gene: TRBJ1-1
V gene: TRBV14
D gene: .
clone size: medium-sized
CDR3 DNA: TGTGCCAGCAGCCAAGCAGGAGCTCTGAACACTGAAGCTTTCTTT
CDR3 protein: CASSQAGALNTEAFF

J gene: TRBJ2-7
V gene: TRBV4-2
D gene: .
clone size: many
CDR3 DNA: TGTGCCAGCAGCCAAGACTGGGGCCTCTCCTACGAGCAGTACTTC
CDR3 protein: CASSQDWGLSYEQYF

J gene: TRBJ2-7
V gene: TRBV27
D gene: TRBD2
clone size: many
CDR3 DNA: TGTGCCAGCAGTTTATCGAAGGCGGGAGGGGTTTACGAGCAGTACTTC
CDR3 protein: CASSLSKAGGVYEQYF

J gene: TRBJ2-7
V gene: TRBV4-1
D gene: .
clone size: many
CDR3 DNA: TGCGCCAGCAGCCAAGTTCCATACGAGCAGTACTTC
CDR3 protein: CASSQVPYEQYF

J gene: TRBJ2-3
V gene: TRBV12-3/TRBV12-4
D gene: TRBD2
clone size: many
CDR3 DNA: TGTGCCAGCACCCTCGCACGACTAGCGGGGTACACAGATACGCAGTATTTT
CDR3 protein: CASTLARLAGYTDTQYF

J gene: TRBJ1-1
V gene: TRBV6-2/TRBV6-3
D gene: .
clone size: many
CDR3 DNA: TGTGCCAGCAGTTACCCGGCAGACGGCCTGGGGACTGAAGCTTTCTTT
CDR3 protein: CASSYPADGLGTEAFF

J gene: TRBJ2-7
V gene: TRBV13
D gene: .
clone size: many
CDR3 DNA: TGTGCCAGCAGCCACCGGGACGGAGTCTACGAGCAGTACTTC
CDR3 protein: CASSHRDGVYEQYF

J gene: TRBJ2-7
V gene: TRBV27
D gene: TRBD2
clone size: .
CDR3 DNA: TGTGCCAGCAGTTCCAGCGGGGGCCGCACCTACGAGCAGTACTTC
CDR3 protein: CASSSSGGRTYEQYF

J gene: TRBJ2-7
V gene: TRBV30
D gene: TRBD1
clone size: few
CDR3 DNA: TGTGCCTGGAGTGTTATAGGACAGGGGCTTTCCTACGAGCAGTGCTTC
CDR3 protein: CAWSVIGQGLSYEQCF

J gene: TRBJ2-3
V gene: TRBV5-1
D gene: .
clone size: .
CDR3 DNA: TGCGCCAGCAGCTTGGGGCTTAAGGCTCCGCAGTATTTT
CDR3 protein: CASSLGLKAPQYF

J gene: TRBJ1-4
V gene: TRBV7-9
D gene: TRBD1
clone size: many
CDR3 DNA: TGTGCCAGCAGCTTAGCCCCGACAGGGACTAATGAAAAACTGTTTTTT
CDR3 protein: CASSLAPTGTNEKLFF

J gene: TRBJ2-3
V gene: TRBV9
D gene: .
clone size: many
CDR3 DNA: TGTGCCAGCAGCGTAGAACAGGAACTCACAGATACGCAGTATTTT
CDR3 protein: CASSVEQELTDTQYF

J gene: TRBJ2-7
V gene: TRBV27
D gene: .
clone size: many
CDR3 DNA: TGTGCCAGCAGCCCGACGGGGACCTACGAGCAGTACTTC
CDR3 protein: CASSPTGTYEQYF

J gene: TRBJ2-3
V gene: TRBV12-3/TRBV12-4
D gene: TRBD1
clone size: many
CDR3 DNA: TGTGCCAGCAGCCCAGGGGGCTCAGATACGCAGTATTTT
CDR3 protein: CASSPGGSDTQYF